A selection of T cell receptor beta chains follows, all from one sample in a study of blood T cell repertoires in COVID-19. Libraries were prepared by immunoSEQ multiplex PCR; TCRdb keeps only in-frame clonotypes and omits some of them. Counted here are more than 150,000 clones, roughly 80% occurring once; the ten biggest clones make up around an eighth. The sample taken for sequencing was peripheral blood. Receptors originate from a man between 45 and 60 years old who had recovered from COVID-19. The CDR3 runs from the conserved cysteine through the conserved F or W. Each record gives: D gene, clone size, V gene, J gene, CDR3 DNA, CDR3 protein. A D gene is named only where the DNA matches it firmly. Only some rows state a clone size, as once, few, many or a class for expanded clones.

>NA|NA|TRBV21-1|TRBJ1-1
TGTGCCAGCAGCATCCCCGTGCGGGGGTTGGACACTGAAGCTTTCTTT
CASSIPVRGLDTEAFF
>TRBD2|NA|TRBV29-1|TRBJ2-2
TGCAGCGTGGCCGGGACTAGCGGGAGGGACACCGGGGAGCTGTTTTTT
CSVAGTSGRDTGELFF
>NA|NA|TRBV16|TRBJ2-2
TGTGCCAGCAGCCCTACGACAGGCAGGAGCGGGGAGCTGTTTTTT
CASSPTTGRSGELFF
>TRBD1|few|TRBV19|TRBJ1-1
TGTGCCAGTAGTATTTCTGGACAGGGAACTGAAGCTTTCTTT
CASSISGQGTEAFF
>TRBD1|few|TRBV11-2|TRBJ2-3
TGTGCCAGCAGACCAACAGGGGGCGCGGGAGATACGCAGTATTTT
CASRPTGGAGDTQYF
>TRBD2|NA|TRBV19|TRBJ2-3
TGTGCCAGTAGCTCCTCCGACGGGAGGACGGCAGATACGCAGTATTTT
CASSSSDGRTADTQYF
>TRBD2|few|TRBV11-2|TRBJ2-5
TGTGCCAGCAGCCGGAATAGCGGGGAGACCCAGTACTTC
CASSRNSGETQYF
>TRBD2|NA|TRBV7-2|TRBJ2-7
TGTGCCAGCAGGCCCCCGGGACTAGCCCTCCACGAGCAGTACTTC
CASRPPGLALHEQYF
>TRBD1|NA|TRBV18|TRBJ1-2
TGTGCCAGCTCACCCTCAGGGACAGGGAGTCCCAATGGCTACACCTTC
CASSPSGTGSPNGYTF
>TRBD1|NA|TRBV11-3|TRBJ2-1
TGTGCCAGCAGCCCCCGCACAGGGGAATACAATGAGCAGTTCTTC
CASSPRTGEYNEQFF
>TRBD1|NA|TRBV2|TRBJ2-2
TGTGCCAGCAGGCCGGGACAGGCAAACACCGGGGAGCTGTTTTTT
CASRPGQANTGELFF
>NA|NA|TRBV12-3/TRBV12-4|TRBJ2-7
TGTGCCAGCAGTTTACAGTCCTCCTACGAGCAGTACTTC
CASSLQSSYEQYF
>NA|NA|TRBV7-2|TRBJ2-1
TGTGCCAGCAGCTTAGAAGGAGCAACGAATTACAATGAGCAGTTCTTC
CASSLEGATNYNEQFF
>NA|few|TRBV18|TRBJ1-3
TGTGCCAGCTCACCACAACTCGGAAACACCATATATTTT
CASSPQLGNTIYF
>NA|NA|TRBV6-5|TRBJ2-1
TGTGCCAGCAGTTCCACCCCGGGACAGGGACTAGATGAGCAGTTCTTC
CASSSTPGQGLDEQFF
>NA|NA|TRBV11-1|TRBJ2-7
TGTGCCAGCAGCTTGGGTGGGGGCCAAAGCTCCTACGAGCAGTACTTC
CASSLGGGQSSYEQYF
>TRBD1|once|TRBV6-1|TRBJ1-6
TGTGCCAGCAGTGAATCGAGGGGACAGGGTAATTCACCCCTCCACTTT
CASSESRGQGNSPLHF
>TRBD1|few|TRBV18|TRBJ1-5
TGTGCCAGCTCTCCCGACAGGGACAATCAGCCCCAGCATTTT
CASSPDRDNQPQHF
>NA|NA|TRBV30|TRBJ1-2
TGTGCCTGGAGTGAGCCAGGTTGGTATGGCTACACCTTC
CAWSEPGWYGYTF
>NA|NA|TRBV9|TRBJ2-7
TGTGCCAGCAGCGTAGCCGGGGACGAGCAGTACTTC
CASSVAGDEQYF
>TRBD2|few|TRBV15|TRBJ2-1
TGTGCCACCAGCAGAGAAATAGCGGGAGGGAGCTCCTACAATGAGCAGTTCTTC
CATSREIAGGSSYNEQFF
>TRBD1|NA|TRBV7-9|TRBJ1-6
TGTGCCAGCAGCCCGTCCGGGGGGGCGACACAGGGGTGGCGATCACCCCTCCACTTT
CASSPSGGATQGWRSPLHF
>NA|NA|TRBV4-2|TRBJ2-3
TGTGCCACATCCCCAACCTCGGGACTCCTCGGTAGGGATACGCAGTATTTT
CATSPTSGLLGRDTQYF
>NA|NA|TRBV4-2|TRBJ1-2
TGTGCCAGCAGCCAAACAGGGTTAGGCTACACCTTC
CASSQTGLGYTF
>TRBD1|NA|TRBV29-1|TRBJ2-7
TGCAGCGTTGACGGACAGGGTCTCGACGAGCAGTACTTC
CSVDGQGLDEQYF